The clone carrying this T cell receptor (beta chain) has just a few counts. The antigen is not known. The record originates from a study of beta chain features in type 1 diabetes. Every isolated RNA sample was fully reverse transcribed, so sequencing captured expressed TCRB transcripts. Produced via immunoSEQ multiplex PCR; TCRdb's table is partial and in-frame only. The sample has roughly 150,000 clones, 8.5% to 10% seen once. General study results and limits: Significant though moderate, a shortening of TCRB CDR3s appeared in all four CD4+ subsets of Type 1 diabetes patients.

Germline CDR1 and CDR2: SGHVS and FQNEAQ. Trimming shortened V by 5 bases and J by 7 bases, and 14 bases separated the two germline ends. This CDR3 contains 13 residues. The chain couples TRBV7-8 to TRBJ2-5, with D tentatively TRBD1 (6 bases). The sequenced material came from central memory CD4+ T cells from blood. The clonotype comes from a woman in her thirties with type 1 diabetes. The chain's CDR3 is CASSLRTDVTQYF. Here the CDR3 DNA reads TGTGCCAGCAGCCTTAGGACAGACGTGACCCAGTACTTC.